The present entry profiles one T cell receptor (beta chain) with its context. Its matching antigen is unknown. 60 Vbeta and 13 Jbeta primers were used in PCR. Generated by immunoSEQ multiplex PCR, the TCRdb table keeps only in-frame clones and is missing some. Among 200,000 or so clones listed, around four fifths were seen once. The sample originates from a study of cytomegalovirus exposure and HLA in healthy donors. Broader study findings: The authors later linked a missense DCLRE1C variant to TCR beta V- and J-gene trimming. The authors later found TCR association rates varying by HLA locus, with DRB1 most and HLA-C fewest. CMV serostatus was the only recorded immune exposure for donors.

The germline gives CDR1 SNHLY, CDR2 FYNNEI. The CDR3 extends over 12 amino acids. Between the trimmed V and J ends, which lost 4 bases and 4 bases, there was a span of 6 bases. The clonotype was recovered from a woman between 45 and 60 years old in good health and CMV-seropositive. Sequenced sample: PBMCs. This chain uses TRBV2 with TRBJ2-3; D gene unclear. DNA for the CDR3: TGTGCCAGCAGTGTCCTCGCAGATACGCAGTATTTT. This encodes CASSVLADTQYF.